The rows below give T cell receptor beta chains drawn from one sample of a study of T cells in Graves' hyperthyroidism and ophthalmopathy. Each CDR3 protein gets one entry after TCRdb re-called the multiplex PCR reads with MiXCR. The sample lists about 530,000 distinct CDR3 sequences, 15% to 20% occurring once. Sample: blood. The receptors here all came from a woman aged 18-30 years with Graves' ophthalmopathy. Both conserved end residues are part of each CDR3. D genes are given only for firm matches. Clone sizes are given selectively: once, few, many, or a class where the clone is expanded.

abundance	v_gene	j_gene	d_gene	CDR3aa	CDR3nt
many	TRBV5-1	TRBJ2-7	.	CASSLGGDSYEQYF	TGTGCCAGCAGCTTAGGCGGGGACAGCTACGAGCAGTACTTC
many	TRBV20-1	TRBJ2-7	TRBD2	CSARGIAGGPYEQYF	TGCAGTGCTAGAGGGATAGCGGGAGGGCCCTACGAGCAGTACTTC
many	TRBV20-1	TRBJ1-1	.	CSARGTVNTEAFF	TGCAGTGCTAGAGGCACGGTGAACACTGAAGCTTTCTTT
many	TRBV3-1	TRBJ1-2	.	CASSQEAYGGHSGYTF	TGTGCCAGCAGCCAAGAGGCTTACGGGGGCCATTCAGGCTACACCTTC
many	TRBV18	TRBJ1-2	TRBD1	CASSGTENYGYTF	TGTGCCAGCTCCGGGACAGAGAACTATGGCTACACCTTC
.	TRBV2	TRBJ1-2	.	CASSERGRFGTF	TGTGCCAGCAGTGAAAGGGGCAGATTCGGCACCTTC
many	TRBV28	TRBJ2-1	TRBD1	CASSDGTGSHNEQFF	TGTGCCAGCAGTGATGGGACAGGGTCCCACAATGAGCAGTTCTTC
.	TRBV5-1	TRBJ2-7	.	CASSLVQGLGEQYF	TGCGCCAGCAGCTTGGTTCAGGGTCTCGGCGAGCAGTACTTC
many	TRBV30	TRBJ1-1	.	CAWSVGGEYTEAFF	TGTGCCTGGAGTGTGGGAGGGGAGTACACTGAAGCTTTCTTT
.	TRBV30	TRBJ2-6	.	CAWMSLSGANVLTF	TGTGCCTGGATGTCTCTCTCTGGGGCCAACGTCCTGACTTTC
few	TRBV11-2	TRBJ2-3	.	CASSLARGDTDTQYF	TGTGCCAGCAGCTTAGCTAGAGGGGACACAGATACGCAGTATTTT
few	TRBV4-1	TRBJ1-5	TRBD1	CASSQDRDRGFGQPQHF	TGCGCCAGCAGCCAAGATAGGGACAGGGGATTCGGTCAGCCCCAGCATTTT
.	TRBV27	TRBJ2-7	.	CASTMTPLGVYEQYF	TGTGCCAGCACAATGACACCTCTAGGGGTCTACGAGCAGTACTTC
.	TRBV27	TRBJ2-3	.	CARGFGRSVQYF	TGTGCCAGGGGCTTCGGACGCTCGGTGCAGTATTTT
many	TRBV5-1	TRBJ1-1	.	CASSFEGTEAFF	TGCGCCAGCAGCTTCGAGGGAACTGAAGCTTTCTTT
many	TRBV28	TRBJ2-7	TRBD1	CASSSQGTGTYEQYF	TGTGCCAGCAGTTCTCAGGGGACAGGTACCTACGAGCAGTACTTC
.	TRBV10-3	TRBJ1-2	.	CAISESIAGNYLGYTF	TGTGCCATCAGTGAGTCGATCGCAGGAAACTATCTCGGCTACACCTTC
few	TRBV7-8	TRBJ1-2	.	CASSLGVGSGYTF	TGTGCCAGCAGCTTAGGGGTCGGGTCTGGCTACACCTTC
many	TRBV6-2/TRBV6-3	TRBJ2-7	.	CASSFPRGYEQYF	TGTGCCAGCAGTTTTCCCCGGGGATACGAGCAGTACTTC
few	TRBV3-1	TRBJ2-2	TRBD2	CASSRPELAGGLGGELFF	TGTGCCAGCAGCCGACCCGAATTAGCGGGGGGGCTCGGCGGGGAGCTGTTTTTT
many	TRBV7-8	TRBJ2-4	TRBD1	CASSPRTGRAKNIQYF	TGTGCCAGCAGCCCTAGGACAGGAAGGGCCAAAAACATTCAGTACTTC
many	TRBV12-3/TRBV12-4	TRBJ2-1	TRBD2	CASSLAGGPRNEQFF	TGTGCCAGCAGTTTAGCGGGAGGGCCTCGAAATGAGCAGTTCTTC
many	TRBV7-3	TRBJ2-7	TRBD1	CASSPTGGSFDEQYF	TGTGCCAGCAGCCCCACAGGGGGATCCTTCGACGAGCAGTACTTC
.	TRBV15	TRBJ1-3	.	CATSRDRGAGNTIYF	TGTGCCACCAGCAGAGATCGAGGGGCGGGAAACACCATATATTTT
.	TRBV9	TRBJ2-1	.	CASSRTGASNEQFF	TGTGCCAGCAGCCGGACCGGGGCTAGCAATGAGCAGTTCTTC
.	TRBV9	TRBJ2-2	TRBD2	CASSALSIAGGNTGELFF	TGTGCCAGCAGCGCCCTGTCGATAGCGGGGGGGAACACCGGGGAGCTGTTTTTT
once	TRBV19	TRBJ2-2	.	CASSPGPAATTGELFF	TGTGCCAGTAGTCCCGGACCAGCGGCTACTACGGGGGAGCTGTTTTTT
many	TRBV2	TRBJ2-5	TRBD2	CASISGTSGSMETQYF	TGTGCCAGCATCTCCGGGACTAGCGGGTCGATGGAGACCCAGTACTTC
many	TRBV7-9	TRBJ2-5	TRBD1	CASSPRTGWETQYF	TGTGCCAGCAGCCCCCGGACAGGGTGGGAGACCCAGTACTTC
many	TRBV7-9	TRBJ1-2	.	CASSLDRGPVYGYTF	TGTGCCAGCAGCTTAGACCGGGGGCCCGTCTATGGCTACACCTTC
many	TRBV6-2/TRBV6-3	TRBJ2-1	.	CASSYSGVEQFF	TGTGCCAGCAGTTACTCGGGCGTGGAGCAGTTCTTC
.	TRBV19	TRBJ2-1	TRBD1	CASSAGQEYNEQFF	TGTGCCAGTAGTGCCGGACAGGAGTACAATGAGCAGTTCTTC
.	TRBV12-5	TRBJ2-1	.	CASGFGRYNEQFF	TGTGCTAGTGGTTTCGGGCGTTACAATGAGCAGTTCTTC
many	TRBV7-9	TRBJ1-1	TRBD1	CASSPRQGNTEAFF	TGTGCCAGCAGCCCCCGACAGGGGAACACTGAAGCTTTCTTT
many	TRBV27	TRBJ1-1	.	CASSLGRGAFF	TGTGCCAGCAGTTTAGGACGAGGAGCTTTCTTT
many	TRBV6-1	TRBJ2-7	TRBD2	CASRDGGALYEQYF	TGTGCCAGCAGGGACGGGGGGGCGTTATACGAGCAGTACTTC
many	TRBV12-3/TRBV12-4	TRBJ2-5	.	CASRRRVEETQYF	TGTGCCAGCAGACGCAGGGTGGAAGAGACCCAGTACTTC
.	TRBV4-3	TRBJ2-3	TRBD1	CASTYDGTGILTDTQYF	TGCGCCAGCACCTACGACGGGACAGGGATTCTCACAGATACGCAGTATTTT
.	TRBV6-2/TRBV6-3	TRBJ2-1	.	CASSYHYLTWTVDNEQFF	TGTGCCAGCAGTTACCACTACTTAACATGGACCGTGGACAATGAGCAGTTCTTC
few	TRBV2	TRBJ1-2	.	CASGFDYGYTF	TGTGCCAGCGGGTTCGACTATGGCTACACCTTC
many	TRBV20-1	TRBJ1-1	.	CSARSQGVNTEAFF	TGCAGTGCTAGATCTCAGGGCGTGAACACTGAAGCTTTCTTT
many	TRBV6-2/TRBV6-3	TRBJ2-2	.	CASNTWGPQRTGELFF	TGTGCCAGCAATACCTGGGGACCGCAAAGGACCGGGGAGCTGTTTTTT
.	TRBV28	TRBJ1-2	.	CASSPGTASEGYTF	TGTGCCAGCAGTCCGGGTACCGCCTCAGAAGGCTACACCTTC
few	TRBV6-1	TRBJ1-2	.	CASRGYRAPNYGYTF	TGTGCCAGCAGGGGTTACAGGGCACCTAACTATGGCTACACCTTC
once	TRBV5-5	TRBJ1-2	.	CASSPGFNYGYTF	TGTGCCAGCAGCCCGGGGTTTAACTATGGCTACACCTTC
.	TRBV4-1	TRBJ1-1	TRBD1	CASSQGIGTGLEAFF	TGCGCCAGCAGCCAAGGAATCGGGACAGGCCTAGAAGCTTTCTTT
.	TRBV14	TRBJ2-1	.	CASSQPGRRSYNEQFF	TGTGCCAGCAGCCAGCCGGGACGACGCTCCTACAATGAGCAGTTCTTC
.	TRBV7-6	TRBJ2-3	.	CASSTESTDTQYF	TGTGCCAGCAGTACCGAAAGCACAGATACGCAGTATTTT